This TCR beta chain was profiled in a study of blood T cell repertoires in COVID-19. The sample holds one count of this clone. Produced via immunoSEQ multiplex PCR; TCRdb's table is partial and in-frame only. The sample has 250,000 or so clones, 80% to 85% seen once; the top ten hold 3.4%. This sequence originates from a man between 45 and 60 years old who had recovered from COVID-19. Sequences were obtained from PBMCs or T cells enriched from blood (not recorded which).

CDR3 bases: TGTGCATCCACCAGGGGCGCTAACTATGGCTACACCTTC. It is translated as CASTRGANYGYTF. The chain has TRBV19 and TRBJ1-2, with D tentatively TRBD1 (6 bases). The CDR3 covers 13 residues. Looked up from germline, CDR1 is LNHDA and CDR2 is SQIVND (reference sequence). Filled out from reference TRBV19 and TRBJ1-2, the complete variable domain reads DGGITQSPKYLFRKEGQNVTLSCEQNLNHDAMYWYRQDPGQGLRLIYYSQIVNDFQKGDIAEGYSVSREKKESFPLTVTSAQKNPTAFYLCASTRGANYGYTFGSGTRLTVV.